This is a list of T cell receptor beta chains from one sample in a study of blood T cell repertoires in COVID-19. Generated by immunoSEQ multiplex PCR, the TCRdb table keeps only in-frame clones and is missing some. The sample contains around 460,000 clones, over 85% of which appear only once. The sample taken for sequencing was peripheral blood. The origin of the receptors is a man between 18 and 35 years old with COVID-19, enrolled during active disease. Each CDR3 is given with its conserved first and last residue. A D gene is named only where the DNA matches it firmly. Size values are once, few and many counts, or a class for expanded clones, and some rows have none.

j_gene	abundance	d_gene	v_gene	CDR3aa	CDR3nt
TRBJ1-1	-	-	TRBV7-9	CASSLTQLSEAFF	TGTGCCAGCAGCTTAACCCAACTTTCTGAAGCTTTCTTT
TRBJ1-3	-	-	TRBV11-3	CASSPGSFSGNTIYF	TGTGCCAGCAGCCCCGGTAGCTTTTCTGGAAACACCATATATTTT
TRBJ1-4	-	TRBD1	TRBV5-1	CASSLRQGDEKLFF	TGCGCCAGCAGCCTACGACAGGGTGATGAAAAACTGTTTTTT
TRBJ1-5	once	TRBD1	TRBV5-8	CASSAHRTGAIQPQHF	TGTGCCAGCAGCGCGCACCGGACAGGTGCCATCCAGCCCCAGCATTTT
TRBJ2-2	-	TRBD1	TRBV29-1	CSVDEGTGPRTGELFF	TGCAGCGTTGACGAGGGGACAGGGCCACGCACCGGGGAGCTGTTTTTT
TRBJ2-1	-	TRBD1	TRBV2	CASSETTGTDNEQFF	TGTGCCAGCAGTGAGACCACCGGGACAGACAATGAGCAGTTCTTC
TRBJ2-1	-	TRBD2	TRBV11-3	CASSSGLARDAMVF	TGTGCCAGCAGCTCCGGACTAGCCCGAGATGCCATGGTCTTC
TRBJ2-1	-	-	TRBV12-3/TRBV12-4	CATTSFDEQFF	TGTGCCACCACTAGCTTCGATGAGCAGTTCTTC
TRBJ2-6	-	-	TRBV19	CASSPRLFSGANVLTF	TGTGCCAGTAGTCCCCGACTGTTCTCTGGGGCCAACGTCCTGACTTTC
TRBJ1-4	-	-	TRBV21-1	CASSKETGGTFNEKLFF	TGTGCCAGCAGCAAAGAGACAGGGGGCACTTTTAATGAAAAACTGTTTTTT
TRBJ2-3	-	-	TRBV6-5	CAASSSTDTQYF	TGTGCTGCGTCCTCTAGCACAGATACGCAGTATTTT
TRBJ1-4	-	-	TRBV7-2	CASSLARAGEKLFF	TGTGCCAGCAGTTTGGCGAGGGCAGGTGAAAAACTGTTTTTT
TRBJ2-5	-	-	TRBV11-3	CASPLVRQGELRETQYF	TGTGCCAGCCCCTTAGTCCGCCAAGGGGAACTTCGGGAGACCCAGTACTTC
TRBJ2-7	-	TRBD2	TRBV3-1/TRBV3-2	CASSQFNGGADEQYF	TGTGCCAGCAGCCAATTTAACGGGGGGGCCGACGAGCAGTACTTC
TRBJ2-2	-	-	TRBV24-1	CATSDSLGLGNRNTGELFF	TGTGCCACCAGTGATTCCTTGGGGCTAGGGAATAGGAACACCGGGGAGCTGTTTTTT
TRBJ2-7	-	TRBD2	TRBV4-1	CASSTGTSGSRSEQYF	TGCGCCAGCAGCACCGGGACTAGCGGGAGTCGGAGCGAGCAGTACTTC
TRBJ2-1	-	TRBD1	TRBV29-1	CSVGTGGYNEQFF	TGCAGCGTGGGGACAGGGGGGTACAATGAGCAGTTCTTC
TRBJ1-2	-	-	TRBV5-1	CASYGGRGYTF	TGCGCCAGCTACGGGGGTAGAGGCTACACCTTC
TRBJ2-2	-	-	TRBV9	CASSVVQGNTGELFF	TGTGCCAGCAGCGTAGTTCAGGGAAACACCGGGGAGCTGTTTTTT
TRBJ2-7	few	TRBD2	TRBV4-2	CASSQDQTSGSPEQYF	TGTGCCAGCAGCCAAGATCAGACTAGCGGGAGCCCCGAGCAGTACTTC
TRBJ2-4	few	-	TRBV6-6	CASSPTQTGAKNIQYF	TGTGCCAGCAGTCCGACCCAAACAGGGGCCAAAAACATTCAGTACTTC
TRBJ1-6	-	-	TRBV20-1	CSASFRGYNSPLHF	TGCAGTGCTAGTTTCCGGGGGTATAATTCACCCCTCCACTTT
TRBJ2-2	-	-	TRBV4-1	CASSLGGGELFF	TGCGCCAGCAGCCTCGGCGGGGGGGAGCTGTTTTTT
TRBJ2-7	-	TRBD2	TRBV7-8	CASSPGLAGEQYF	TGTGCCAGCAGCCCGGGACTAGCTGGCGAGCAGTACTTC
TRBJ1-4	-	-	TRBV15	CATSTSWPTNEKLFF	TGTGCCACCAGCACCTCATGGCCAACTAATGAAAAACTGTTTTTT
TRBJ1-5	-	-	TRBV18	CASSPDIDQPQHF	TGTGCCAGCTCACCGGACATTGATCAGCCCCAGCATTTT
TRBJ1-1	-	TRBD1	TRBV4-1	CASSHSTGGRNTEAFF	TGCGCCAGCAGCCATTCCACAGGGGGCCGGAACACTGAAGCTTTCTTT
TRBJ1-4	-	-	TRBV6-1	CASSEGSTATNEKLFF	TGTGCCAGCAGTGAAGGATCCACAGCAACTAATGAAAAACTGTTTTTT
TRBJ2-3	-	-	TRBV5-6	CASSLTLLRAQYF	TGTGCCAGCAGCTTGACTTTACTTCGGGCGCAGTATTTT
TRBJ2-3	-	-	TRBV7-9	CASSLERLQTTDTQYF	TGTGCCAGCAGCTTAGAGAGACTTCAGACCACAGATACGCAGTATTTT
TRBJ1-2	-	TRBD1	TRBV2	CASSDRDSDYGYTF	TGTGCCAGCAGTGACCGGGACAGCGACTATGGCTACACCTTC
TRBJ1-6	few	-	TRBV11-2	CASSLVGVSPLHF	TGTGCCAGCAGCTTAGTCGGGGTATCACCCCTCCACTTT
TRBJ1-2	-	-	TRBV21-1	CASTNTSGNKNYGYTF	TGTGCCAGCACCAACACGTCAGGAAATAAGAACTATGGCTACACCTTC
TRBJ2-2	-	TRBD1	TRBV5-4	CASRPGTANTGELFF	TGTGCCAGCAGACCCGGGACAGCCAACACCGGGGAGCTGTTTTTT
TRBJ2-1	-	TRBD2	TRBV11-3	CASSLGGGVISYNEQFF	TGTGCCAGCAGCTTAGGGGGGGGAGTGATTTCCTACAATGAGCAGTTCTTC
TRBJ2-7	-	TRBD1	TRBV7-9	CASSSTGQGKDEQYF	TGTGCCAGCAGCTCCACGGGACAGGGAAAGGACGAGCAGTACTTC
TRBJ2-7	-	TRBD2	TRBV5-6	CASSNPGLAVYEQYF	TGTGCCAGCAGCAACCCGGGACTAGCGGTCTACGAGCAGTACTTC
TRBJ2-7	-	TRBD1	TRBV27	CASSPPGQGGNEQYF	TGTGCCAGCAGTCCCCCGGGACAGGGTGGGAACGAGCAGTACTTC
TRBJ1-1	-	-	TRBV27	CASSKTVNTEAFF	TGTGCCAGCTCTAAAACGGTGAACACTGAAGCTTTCTTT
TRBJ2-1	-	TRBD1	TRBV29-1	CSVEGDRPYNEQFF	TGCAGCGTAGAGGGGGACAGGCCCTACAATGAGCAGTTCTTC
TRBJ2-3	-	-	TRBV25-1	CASSTGIPGPDTQYF	TGTGCCAGCAGCACAGGGATCCCAGGCCCAGATACGCAGTATTTT
TRBJ2-1	-	TRBD2	TRBV10-3	CAIGLAPLNEQFF	TGTGCCATCGGACTAGCGCCCCTCAATGAGCAGTTCTTC
TRBJ2-7	-	TRBD2	TRBV6-6	CASTPGGHEQYF	TGTGCCAGCACCCCGGGAGGACACGAGCAGTACTTC
TRBJ2-7	few	TRBD1	TRBV6-6	CASRPPGQGIHEQYF	TGTGCCAGCAGGCCGCCGGGACAGGGAATTCACGAGCAGTACTTC
TRBJ1-5	-	-	TRBV11-3	CASSLNSGLSDQPQHF	TGTGCCAGCAGCTTAAATTCTGGGCTTAGCGATCAGCCCCAGCATTTT